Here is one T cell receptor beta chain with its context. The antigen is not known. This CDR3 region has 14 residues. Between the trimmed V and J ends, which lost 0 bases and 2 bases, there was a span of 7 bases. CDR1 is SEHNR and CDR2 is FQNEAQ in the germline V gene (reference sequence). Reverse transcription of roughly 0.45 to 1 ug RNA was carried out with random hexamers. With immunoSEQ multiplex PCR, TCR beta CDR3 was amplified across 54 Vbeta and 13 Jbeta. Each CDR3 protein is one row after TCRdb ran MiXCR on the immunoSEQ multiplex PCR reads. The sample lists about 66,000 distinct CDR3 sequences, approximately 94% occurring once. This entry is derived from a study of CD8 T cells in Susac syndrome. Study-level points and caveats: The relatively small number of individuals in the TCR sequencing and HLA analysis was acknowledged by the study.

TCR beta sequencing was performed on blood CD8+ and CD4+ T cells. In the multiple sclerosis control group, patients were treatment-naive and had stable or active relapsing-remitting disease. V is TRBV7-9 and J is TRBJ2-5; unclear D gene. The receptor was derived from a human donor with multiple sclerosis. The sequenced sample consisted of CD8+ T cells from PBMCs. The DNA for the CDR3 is TGTGCCAGCAGCTTAGCTGAACGGCAAGAGACCCAGTACTTC. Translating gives CASSLAERQETQYF.